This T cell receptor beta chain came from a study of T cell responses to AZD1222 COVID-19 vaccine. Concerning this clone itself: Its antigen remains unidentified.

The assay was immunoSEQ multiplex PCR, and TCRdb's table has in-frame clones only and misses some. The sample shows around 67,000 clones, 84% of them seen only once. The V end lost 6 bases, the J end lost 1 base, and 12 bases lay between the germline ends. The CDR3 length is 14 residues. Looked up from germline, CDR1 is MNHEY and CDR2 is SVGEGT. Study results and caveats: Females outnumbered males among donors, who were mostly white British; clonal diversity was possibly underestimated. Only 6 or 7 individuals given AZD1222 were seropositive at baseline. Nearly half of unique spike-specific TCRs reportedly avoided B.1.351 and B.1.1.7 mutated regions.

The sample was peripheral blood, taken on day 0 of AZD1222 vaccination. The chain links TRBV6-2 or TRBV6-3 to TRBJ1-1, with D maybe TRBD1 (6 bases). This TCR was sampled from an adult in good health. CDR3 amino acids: CASSEGHANTEAFF. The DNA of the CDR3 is TGTGCCAGCAGCGAGGGACACGCGAACACTGAAGCTTTCTTT.